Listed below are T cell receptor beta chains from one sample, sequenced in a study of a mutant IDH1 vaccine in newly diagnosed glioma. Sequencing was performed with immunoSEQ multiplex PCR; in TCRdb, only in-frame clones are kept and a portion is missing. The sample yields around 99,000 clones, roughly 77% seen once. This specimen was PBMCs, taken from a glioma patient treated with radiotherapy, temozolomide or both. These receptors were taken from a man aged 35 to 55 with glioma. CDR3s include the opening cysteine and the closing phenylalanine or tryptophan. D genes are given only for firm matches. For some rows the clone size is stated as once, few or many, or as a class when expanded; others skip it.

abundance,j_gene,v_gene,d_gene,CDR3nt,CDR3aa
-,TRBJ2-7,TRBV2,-,TGTGCCAGCAGTGGGACAGGAGGGGACTACGAGCAGTACTTC,CASSGTGGDYEQYF
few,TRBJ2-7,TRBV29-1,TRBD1,TGCAGCGTTGGACAGGGGGAGCTTTCCGAGCAGTACTTC,CSVGQGELSEQYF
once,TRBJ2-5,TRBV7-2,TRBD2,TGTGCCAGCAGCTTAGTGGGGGGGAGGACGGAGACCCAGTACTTC,CASSLVGGRTETQYF
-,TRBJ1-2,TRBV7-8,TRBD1,TGTGCCAGCAGCAAGATGGGACAGGCCGCTGGCTACACCTTC,CASSKMGQAAGYTF
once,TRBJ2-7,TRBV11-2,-,TGTGCCAGCAGCTTAGGCGGATCCTACGAGCAGTACTTC,CASSLGGSYEQYF
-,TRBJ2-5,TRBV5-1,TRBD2,TGCGCCAGCAGCTTTGGCTTGTTAGCAGCGGGGGGGCAAGCGGAGACCCAGTACTTC,CASSFGLLAAGGQAETQYF
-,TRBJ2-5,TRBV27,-,TGTGCCAGCAGTTTAATAAAGGCCCGGACAGAGACCCAGTACTTC,CASSLIKARTETQYF
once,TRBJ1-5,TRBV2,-,TGTGCCAGCAGTGTAGGAGGGCAGTCCTATAGCAATCAGCCCCAGCATTTT,CASSVGGQSYSNQPQHF
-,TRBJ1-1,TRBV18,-,TGTGCCAGCTCACCAGGGAGGCCTAACACTGAAGCTTTCTTT,CASSPGRPNTEAFF
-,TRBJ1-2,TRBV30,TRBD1,TGTGCCTGGAGGACAGGGGGCGAAGGCTACACCTTC,CAWRTGGEGYTF
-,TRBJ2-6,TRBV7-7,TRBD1,TGTGCTAGCAGCCCGGGACAGGGCCGCTCTGGGGCCAACGTCCTGACTTTC,CASSPGQGRSGANVLTF
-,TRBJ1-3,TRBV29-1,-,TGCAGCGTTGAAAGGGCGGCAGTAAGCTCTGGAAACACCATATATTTT,CSVERAAVSSGNTIYF
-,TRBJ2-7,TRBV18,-,TGTGCCAGCTCACCACGGGCAGGGTTCGACGAGCAGTACTTC,CASSPRAGFDEQYF
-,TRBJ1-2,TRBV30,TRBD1,TGTGCCTGGAGTTCCGGGACAGGGGGCGACTATGGCTACACCTTC,CAWSSGTGGDYGYTF
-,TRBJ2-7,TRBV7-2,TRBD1,TGTGCCAGCAGACTACAGGGGTCCTCCTACGAGCAGTACTTC,CASRLQGSSYEQYF
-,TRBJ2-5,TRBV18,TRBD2,TGTGCCAGCTCACCACTCACTAGCGGCACTCAAGAGACCCAGTACTTC,CASSPLTSGTQETQYF
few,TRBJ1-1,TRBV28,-,TGTGCCAGCAGTTTATCTGTACTGGAGTTT,CASSLSVLEF
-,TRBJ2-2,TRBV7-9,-,TGTGCCATTTACCTTCGGGACACCGGGGAGCTGTTTTTT,CAIYLRDTGELFF
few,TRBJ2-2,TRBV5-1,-,TGCGCCAGCAGCTTAGGCAGGAGTAACACCGGGGAGCTGTTTTTT,CASSLGRSNTGELFF
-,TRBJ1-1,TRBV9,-,TGTGCCAGCAGCGTAGGCCAGAGAATGAACACTGAAGCTTTCTTT,CASSVGQRMNTEAFF
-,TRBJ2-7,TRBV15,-,TGTGCCACCGGGGGCCGTGGCTCCTACGAGCAGTACTTC,CATGGRGSYEQYF
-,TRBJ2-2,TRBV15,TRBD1,TGTGCCACCAGCAACCACAGGGGGCGGAACACCGGGGAGCTGTTTTTT,CATSNHRGRNTGELFF
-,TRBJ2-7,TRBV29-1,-,TGCAGCGTTGGGCTCCTACCCTCCGAGCAGTACTTC,CSVGLLPSEQYF
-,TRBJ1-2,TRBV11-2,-,TGTGCCAGCAGCTCCAATCCGGGACTTATAGATGGCTACACCTTC,CASSSNPGLIDGYTF
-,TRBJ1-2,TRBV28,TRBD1,TGTGCCAGCAGACCTACAGGGGTATATGGCTACACCTTC,CASRPTGVYGYTF
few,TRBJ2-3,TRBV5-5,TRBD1,TGTGCCAGCAGCTTTTTATCAGGGGGATGGAGCACAGATACGCAGTATTTT,CASSFLSGGWSTDTQYF
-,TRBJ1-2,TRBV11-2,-,TGTGCCAGCAGCTTCGGGCACCAAGGCTACACCTTC,CASSFGHQGYTF
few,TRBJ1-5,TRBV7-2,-,TGTGCCAGCAGCTTCCTCATCGATCAGCCCCAGCATTTT,CASSFLIDQPQHF
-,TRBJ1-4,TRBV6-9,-,TGTGCCAGCAGTACCCGTCCCTTTCCGGACAGCGGAAGGGAAAAACTGTTTTTT,CASSTRPFPDSGREKLFF
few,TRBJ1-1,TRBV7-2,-,TGTGCCAGCAGCTCCCTGGCAGGTCCGAACACTGAAGCTTTCTTT,CASSSLAGPNTEAFF
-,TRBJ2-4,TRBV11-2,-,TGTGCCAGCAGCGGCATGGTCCAGGCCTTAAACATTCAGTACTTC,CASSGMVQALNIQYF
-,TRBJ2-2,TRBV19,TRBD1,TGTGCCAGTAGTATAAGGGGGCTCGACACCGGGGAGCTGTTTTTT,CASSIRGLDTGELFF
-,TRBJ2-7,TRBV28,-,TGTGCCAGCAGTTCGGCAGGGTCGCACGAGCAGTACTTC,CASSSAGSHEQYF
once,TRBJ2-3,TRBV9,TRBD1,TGTGCCAGCAGCATCACAGGGGTTGGCACAGATACGCAGTATTTT,CASSITGVGTDTQYF
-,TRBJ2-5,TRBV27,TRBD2,TGTGCCAGCAGTCCGACTAGCGGGGGGCGGCAAGAGACCCAGTACTTC,CASSPTSGGRQETQYF
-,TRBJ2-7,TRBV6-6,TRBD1,TGTGCCAGCAGGGCGGGACAGGTCGGAGAGCAGTACTTC,CASRAGQVGEQYF
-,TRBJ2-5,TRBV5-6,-,TGTGCCAGCAGCTTGTTAGTGGAACAAGAGACCCAGTACTTC,CASSLLVEQETQYF
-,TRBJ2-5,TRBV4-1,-,TGCGCCAGCAGCCAGTTAGAGTACGCTCAAGAGACCCAGTACTTC,CASSQLEYAQETQYF
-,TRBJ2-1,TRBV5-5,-,TGTGCCAGCAGCACCGAAGGGTTCGAGGGTGAGCAGTTCTTC,CASSTEGFEGEQFF
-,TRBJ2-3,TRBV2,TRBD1,TGTGCCAGCAGTCAACAGGGGGTTCCTAGCACAGATACGCAGTATTTT,CASSQQGVPSTDTQYF
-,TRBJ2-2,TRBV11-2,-,TGTGCCAGCAGTCAGAACACCGGGGAGCTGTTTTTT,CASSQNTGELFF
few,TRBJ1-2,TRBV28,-,TGTGCCAGCAGGTTTCTTAGAGGGAAAAGGGGTGGCTACACCTTC,CASRFLRGKRGGYTF
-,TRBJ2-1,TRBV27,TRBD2,TGTGCCAGCACATCGGGACTAGCGGTTTACAATGAGCAGTTCTTC,CASTSGLAVYNEQFF
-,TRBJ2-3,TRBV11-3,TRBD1,TGTGCCAGCAGCTCCGGAACCCTTGACAGGGGACATACGCAGTATTTT,CASSSGTLDRGHTQYF
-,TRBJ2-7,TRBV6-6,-,TGTGCCAGCAGCACGGCCCTGATAAAGCAGTACTTC,CASSTALIKQYF
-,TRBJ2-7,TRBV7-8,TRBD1,TGTGCCAGCAGCTTAGGTTCGACAGGGGGGGGCAGCTACGAGCAGTACTTC,CASSLGSTGGGSYEQYF
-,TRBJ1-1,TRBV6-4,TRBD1,TGTGCCAGCAGGGAGGGGGCCCTGAACACTGAAGCTTTCTTT,CASREGALNTEAFF
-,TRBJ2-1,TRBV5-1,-,TGCGCCAGCGGCCCCTTGACCGGCGGGTACAATGAGCAGTTCTTC,CASGPLTGGYNEQFF
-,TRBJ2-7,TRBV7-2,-,TGTGCCAGCAGCGAAATTCGCGAGCAGTACTTC,CASSEIREQYF
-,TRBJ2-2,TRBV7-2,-,TGTGCCAGCAGCTTACGGGGGGCGAGCGGTTTCGCGAACACCGGGGAGCTGTTTTTT,CASSLRGASGFANTGELFF
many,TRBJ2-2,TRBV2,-,TGTGCCAGCAGGGGAAGAGGGGAGCTGAACACCGGGGAGCTGTTTTTT,CASRGRGELNTGELFF
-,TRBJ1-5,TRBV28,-,TGTGCCACCAGGGGACGGCCCAATCAGCCCCAGCATTTT,CATRGRPNQPQHF
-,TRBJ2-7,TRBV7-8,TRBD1,TGTGCCAGCAGCTTCCGGGACAGGGGGCTCTACGAGCAGTACTTC,CASSFRDRGLYEQYF
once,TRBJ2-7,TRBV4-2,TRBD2,TGTGCCAGCAGCCAAGATCCCCGGGTAGCGGGTACCTACGAGCAGTACTTC,CASSQDPRVAGTYEQYF
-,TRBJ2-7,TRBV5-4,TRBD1,TGTGCCAGCAGCTCGGGGACAGGGAGGGAGCAGTACTTC,CASSSGTGREQYF